One and the same sample provided the 16 T cell receptor beta chains below, sequenced in a study of shared clonotypes between healthy human individuals. Profiling relied on immunoSEQ multiplex PCR, and the TCRdb table lists in-frame clones only, not all of them. The sample includes more than 2 million clones, roughly 96% of them seen just once. The sample consisted of naive CD4+ T cells sorted from blood. Regarding subset: CD45RA+ positively selected. These receptors were taken from a man aged 18 to 29 in good health.

This chain connects TRBV11-2 to TRBJ2-1; 8 bases match TRBD2. J gave up 6 bases and V 6 bases, and 4 bases lay outside the gene matches. CDR3 length equals 13 residues. Germline V gene sequence: CDR1 SGHAT, CDR2 FQNNGV. CDR3 coding DNA: TGTGCCAGCAGTACTAGCGGCGGCAATGAGCAGTTCTTC. Translating it yields CASSTSGGNEQFF.

In this sample, this clone turned up once. The genes are TRBV29-1 and TRBJ2-3, with D unresolved. V gave up 4 bases and J gave up 0 bases, with 14 bases separating them. CDR1 and CDR2 from the germline V gene are SQVTM and ANQGSEA. This CDR3 is 15 amino acids long. CDR3 in amino acids: CSVAGSPSSTDTQYF. For the CDR3, the DNA is TGCAGCGTTGCCGGATCACCGTCTAGCACAGATACGCAGTATTTT.

The CDR3 sequence is CASSSGQGVDEQYF. The CDR3 DNA follows: TGTGCCAGCAGCTCGGGACAGGGCGTCGACGAGCAGTACTTC. The chain employs TRBV9 and TRBJ2-7; 9 bases align to TRBD1. With V trimmed by 4 bases and J by 5 bases, 7 bases remained unmatched. This CDR3 contains 14 residues. CDR1 is SGDLS and CDR2 is YYNGEE in the germline V gene.

Only a few counts were recorded for this clone. Other DNA sequences in the same sample also yield this CDR3. V and J are TRBV9 and TRBJ1-2; 8 bases line up with TRBD1. Germline V gene lookup returns CDR1 SGDLS and CDR2 YYNGEE. The CDR3 contains 13 residues. V dropped 3 bases and J dropped 5; count of bases not matched to a gene: 3. The CDR3 DNA follows: TGTGCCAGCAGCGGGACAGGGATTTATGGCTACACCTTC. Residues: CASSGTGIYGYTF. Complete variable domain (other parts from reference TRBV9 and TRBJ1-2): DSGVTQTPKHLITATGQRVTLRCSPRSGDLSVYWYQQSLDQGLQFLIQYYNGEERAKGNILERFSAQQFPDLHSELNLSSLELGDSALYFCASSGTGIYGYTFGSGTRLTVV.

The CDR3 is CASSIVHGLAGGETQYF. In DNA form, the CDR3 reads TGTGCCAGTAGTATAGTCCACGGACTAGCGGGAGGAGAGACCCAGTACTTC. V is TRBV19 and J is TRBJ2-5, with TRBD2 matching 14 bases. The ends lost 1 base at V and 4 bases at J; junction bases unmatched: 5. Germline V CDR1 and CDR2: LNHDA, SQIVND (reference sequence). The length of the CDR3 is 17 residues.

The chain couples TRBV6-5 to TRBJ1-3; D uncertain. The CDR3 contains 14 residues. Trimming took off 2 bases at V and 2 bases at J, with 7 bases between the two ends. Germline values: CDR1 MNHEY, CDR2 SVGAGI. CDR3 sequence (DNA): TGTGCCAGCAGTTACGAGACGACTGGAAACACCATATATTTT. Translation gives CASSYETTGNTIYF.

This clone was observed a single time. The J gene is TRBJ1-2, the V gene TRBV30, with D perhaps TRBD1 (5 bases). Germline V gene lookup returns CDR1 GTSNPN and CDR2 SVGIG (reference sequence). V was shortened by 3 bases and J by 5 bases, with 16 bases between the two germline ends. The CDR3 loop spans 14 amino acids. The CDR3 here is CAWSQGSVPYGYTF. CDR3 in DNA: TGTGCCTGGAGCCAGGGTTCAGTACCATATGGCTACACCTTC. Full variable domain (missing parts from reference TRBV30 and TRBJ1-2): SQTIHQWPATLVQPVGSPLSLECTVEGTSNPNLYWYRQAAGRGLQLLFYSVGIGQISSEVPQNLSASRPQDRQFILSSKKLLLSDSGFYLCAWSQGSVPYGYTFGSGTRLTVV.

The rearrangement joins TRBV5-4 to TRBJ1-3; D remains ambiguous. V was trimmed by 2 bases and J by 3 bases, leaving 9 bases between them. CDR1 is SGHNT and CDR2 is YYREEE in the germline V gene (reference sequence). The CDR3 runs 14 residues. The chain's CDR3 is CASSFPGFGNTIYF. The CDR3 bases are TGTGCCAGCAGCTTTCCCGGGTTTGGAAACACCATATATTTT.

The V gene is TRBV15, the J gene TRBJ2-7, with D possibly being TRBD1 (6 bases). Germline values: CDR1 LNHNV, CDR2 YYDKDF (reference sequence). The CDR3 sequence is 14 residues long. Between the trimmed V and J ends, which lost 1 base and 3 bases, there was a span of 10 bases. The CDR3 region has the DNA TGTGCCACCAGCAGAGTAGGGGGAATCTACGAGCAGTACTTC. Protein product: CATSRVGGIYEQYF.

V gene TRBV7-8 combines with J gene TRBJ1-4; D unresolved. The germline gives CDR1 SGHVS, CDR2 FQNEAQ. Trimming stripped 5 bases from V and 1 base from J, with 5 bases between. The CDR3 is 13 residues long. The chain's CDR3 is CASSPVTNEKLFF. The DNA of the CDR3 is TGTGCCAGCAGCCCTGTAACTAATGAAAAACTGTTTTTT.

This rearrangement joins TRBV28 to TRBJ1-1, with unresolved D. The germline CDR1 and CDR2 sequences are MDHEN and SYDVKM. This CDR3 has 14 amino acids. Trimming pared 5 bases from V and 6 bases from J, leaving 16 bases between. DNA of the CDR3: TGTGCCAGCAGTACCATTACGCCTCTGGCTGAAGCTTTCTTT. Amino acid sequence: CASSTITPLAEAFF.

The genes are TRBV6-6 and TRBJ1-5; TRBD1 is a possible D gene (5 bases). This CDR3 region has 15 residues. V lost 6 bases and J 7 bases, leaving 19 bases between the germline ends. CDR1 MNHNY and CDR2 SVGAGI come from the germline V gene (reference sequence). The CDR3 loop is CASSPPGRAGQPQHF. CDR3 sequence (DNA): TGTGCCAGCAGCCCCCCGGGGCGGGCCGGCCAGCCCCAGCATTTT.

The chain recombines TRBV7-3 with TRBJ2-4; tentatively, D is TRBD2 (5 bases). V dropped 3 bases and J dropped 14 bases, with 17 bases sitting between them. Germline CDR1 is SGHTA and CDR2 is FQGTGA. The CDR3 runs 13 residues. The CDR3 here is CASSFSLDSPKYF. In DNA form, the CDR3 reads TGTGCCAGCAGCTTTTCGTTGGACTCCCCAAAGTACTTC.

The chain combines TRBV10-3 with TRBJ2-3, with 9 bases matching TRBD1. Germline loops: CDR1 ENHRY, CDR2 SYGVKD. The CDR3 sequence is 15 residues long. The trim removed 2 bases at V and 9 bases at J, leaving 9 bases unmatched. CDR3 bases: TGTGCCATCAGTGAGCAAACTCCGGGACAGGGAACGCAGTATTTT. Translated: CAISEQTPGQGTQYF.

The CDR3, as DNA: TGTGCCAGCAGCTTTACCGGCTGGGGGCAAGAGACCCAGTACTTC. This gives the protein CASSFTGWGQETQYF. The chain combines TRBV7-2 with TRBJ2-5, with D possibly being TRBD1 or TRBD2 (5 bases each). The CDR3 runs to 15 residues. V lost 3 bases to trimming and J lost 2 bases, with 13 bases between them. The germline V gene has CDR1 SGHTA and CDR2 FQGNSA.

This clone appeared a single time. The chain joins TRBV2 to TRBJ1-1, with unresolved D. The length of the CDR3 is 13 residues. Trimming took 7 bases from V and 5 from J, leaving 14 bases between them. Looked up from germline, CDR1 is SNHLY and CDR2 is FYNNEI. In nucleotides, the CDR3 is TGTGCCAGCATAAGGGAGGGTCGGACTGAAGCTTTCTTT. Protein product: CASIREGRTEAFF.